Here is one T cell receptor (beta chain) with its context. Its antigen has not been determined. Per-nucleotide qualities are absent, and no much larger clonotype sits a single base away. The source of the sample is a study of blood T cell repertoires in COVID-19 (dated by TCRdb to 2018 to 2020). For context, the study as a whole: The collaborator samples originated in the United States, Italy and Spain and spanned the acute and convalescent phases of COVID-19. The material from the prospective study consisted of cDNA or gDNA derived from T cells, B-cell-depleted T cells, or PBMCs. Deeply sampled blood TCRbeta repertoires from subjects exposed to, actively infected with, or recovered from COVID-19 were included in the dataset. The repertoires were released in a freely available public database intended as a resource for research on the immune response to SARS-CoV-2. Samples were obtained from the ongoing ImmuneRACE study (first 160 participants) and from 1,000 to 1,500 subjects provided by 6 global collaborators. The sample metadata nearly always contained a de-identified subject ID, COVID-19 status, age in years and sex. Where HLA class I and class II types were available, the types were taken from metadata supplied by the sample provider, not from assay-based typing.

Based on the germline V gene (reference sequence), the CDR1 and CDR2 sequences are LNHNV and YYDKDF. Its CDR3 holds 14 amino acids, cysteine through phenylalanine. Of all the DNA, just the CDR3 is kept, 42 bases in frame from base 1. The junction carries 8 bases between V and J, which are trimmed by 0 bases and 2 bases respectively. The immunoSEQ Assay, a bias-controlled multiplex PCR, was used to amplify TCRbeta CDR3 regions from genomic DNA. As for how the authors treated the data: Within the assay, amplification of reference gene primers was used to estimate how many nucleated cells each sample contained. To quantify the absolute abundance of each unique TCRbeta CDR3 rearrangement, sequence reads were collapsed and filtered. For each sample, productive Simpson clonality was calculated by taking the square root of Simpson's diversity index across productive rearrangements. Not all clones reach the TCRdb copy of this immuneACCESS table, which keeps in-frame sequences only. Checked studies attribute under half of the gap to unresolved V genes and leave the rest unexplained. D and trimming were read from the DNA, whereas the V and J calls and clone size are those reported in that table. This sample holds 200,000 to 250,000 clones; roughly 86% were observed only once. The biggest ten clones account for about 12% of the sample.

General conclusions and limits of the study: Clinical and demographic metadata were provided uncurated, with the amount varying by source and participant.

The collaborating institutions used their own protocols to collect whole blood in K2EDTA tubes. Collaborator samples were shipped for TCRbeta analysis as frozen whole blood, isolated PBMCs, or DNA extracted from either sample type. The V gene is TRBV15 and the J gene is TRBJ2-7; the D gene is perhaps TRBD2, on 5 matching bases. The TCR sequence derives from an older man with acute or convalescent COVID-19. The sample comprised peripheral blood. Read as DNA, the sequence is TGTGCCACCAGCAGAGATCCGGGAACCTACGAGCAGTACTTC. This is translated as CATSRDPGTYEQYF.